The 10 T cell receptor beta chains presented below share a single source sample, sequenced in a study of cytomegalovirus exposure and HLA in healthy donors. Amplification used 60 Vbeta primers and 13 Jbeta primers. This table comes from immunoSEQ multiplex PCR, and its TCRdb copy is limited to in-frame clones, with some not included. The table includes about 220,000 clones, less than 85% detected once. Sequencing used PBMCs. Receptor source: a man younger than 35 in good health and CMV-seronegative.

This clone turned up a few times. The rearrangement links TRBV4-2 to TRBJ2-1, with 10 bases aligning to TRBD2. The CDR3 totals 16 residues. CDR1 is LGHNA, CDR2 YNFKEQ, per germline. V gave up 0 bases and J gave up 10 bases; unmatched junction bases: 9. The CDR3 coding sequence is TGTGCCAGCAGCCAAGATGTAGCTAGCGGGAGTCCCGAGCAGTTCTTC. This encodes CASSQDVASGSPEQFF.

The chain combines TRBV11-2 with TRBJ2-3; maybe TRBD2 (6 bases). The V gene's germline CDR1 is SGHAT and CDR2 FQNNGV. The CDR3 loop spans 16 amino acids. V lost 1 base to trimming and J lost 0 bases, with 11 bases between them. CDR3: CASSLGGGTSTDTQYF. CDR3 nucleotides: TGTGCCAGCAGCTTAGGAGGCGGGACTAGCACAGATACGCAGTATTTT.

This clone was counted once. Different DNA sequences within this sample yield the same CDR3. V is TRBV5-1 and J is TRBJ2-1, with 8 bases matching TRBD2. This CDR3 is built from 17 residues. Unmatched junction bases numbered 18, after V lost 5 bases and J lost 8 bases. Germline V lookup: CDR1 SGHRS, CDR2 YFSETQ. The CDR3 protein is CASSLRPLGSGSDEQFF. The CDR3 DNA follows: TGCGCCAGCAGTTTGAGACCACTTGGGAGCGGGAGCGATGAGCAGTTCTTC.

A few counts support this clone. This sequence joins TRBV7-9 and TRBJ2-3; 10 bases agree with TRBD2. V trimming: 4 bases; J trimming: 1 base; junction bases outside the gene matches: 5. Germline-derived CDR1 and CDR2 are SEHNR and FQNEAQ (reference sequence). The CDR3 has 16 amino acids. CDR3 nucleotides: TGTGCCAGCAGCTGGGGGACTAGCGCCCGCACAGATACGCAGTATTTT. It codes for CASSWGTSARTDTQYF.

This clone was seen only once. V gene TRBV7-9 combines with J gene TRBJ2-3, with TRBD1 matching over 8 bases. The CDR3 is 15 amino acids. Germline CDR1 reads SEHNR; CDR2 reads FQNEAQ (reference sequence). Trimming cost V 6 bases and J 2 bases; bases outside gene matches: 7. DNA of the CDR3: TGTGCCAGCAGTGGGGGACAGGCTCTCACAGATACGCAGTATTTT. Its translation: CASSGGQALTDTQYF.

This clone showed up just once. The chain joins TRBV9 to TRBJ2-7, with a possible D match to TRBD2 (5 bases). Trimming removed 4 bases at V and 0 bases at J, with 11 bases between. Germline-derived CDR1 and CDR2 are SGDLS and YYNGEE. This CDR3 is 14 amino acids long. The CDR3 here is CASSPTDFSYEQYF. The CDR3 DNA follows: TGTGCCAGCAGCCCCACGGACTTCTCCTACGAGCAGTACTTC.

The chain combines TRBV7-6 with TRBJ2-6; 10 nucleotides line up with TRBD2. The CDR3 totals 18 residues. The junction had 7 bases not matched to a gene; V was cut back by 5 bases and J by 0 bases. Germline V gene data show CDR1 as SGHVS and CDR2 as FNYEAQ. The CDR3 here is CASSLPSGGLSGANVLTF. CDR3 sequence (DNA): TGTGCCAGCAGCCTTCCTAGCGGGGGCCTCTCTGGGGCCAACGTCCTGACTTTC.

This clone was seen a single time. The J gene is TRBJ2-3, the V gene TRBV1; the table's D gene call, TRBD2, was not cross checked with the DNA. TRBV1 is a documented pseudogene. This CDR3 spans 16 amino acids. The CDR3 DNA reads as TGCACCAGCAGCCAAGATACCCTAGAATCAACAGATACGCAGTATTTT. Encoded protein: CTSSQDTLESTDTQYF.

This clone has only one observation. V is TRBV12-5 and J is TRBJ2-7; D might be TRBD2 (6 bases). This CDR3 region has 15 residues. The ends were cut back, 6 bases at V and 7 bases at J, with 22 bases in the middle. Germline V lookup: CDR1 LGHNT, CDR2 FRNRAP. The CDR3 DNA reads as TGTGCTAGTGGACCCGCTCACGGGAGCAAGGTGGAGCAGTACTTC. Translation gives CASGPAHGSKVEQYF.

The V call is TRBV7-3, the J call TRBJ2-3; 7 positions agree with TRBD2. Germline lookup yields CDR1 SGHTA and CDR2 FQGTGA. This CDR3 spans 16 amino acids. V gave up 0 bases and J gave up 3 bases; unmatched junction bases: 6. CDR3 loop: CASSLTGLVQTDTQYF. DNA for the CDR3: TGTGCCAGCAGCTTAACTGGACTAGTTCAAACAGATACGCAGTATTTT.